The 29 T cell receptor beta chains below all came from one sample that was sequenced in a study of blood T cell repertoires in COVID-19. Profiling relied on immunoSEQ multiplex PCR, and the TCRdb table lists in-frame clones only, not all of them. Here the sample spans some 150,000 clones, about 83% being singletons. The sequencing sample was made of PBMCs or T cells enriched from blood (not recorded which). These receptors came from a woman aged 45-60 years who had been exposed to COVID-19.

V is TRBV23-1 and J is TRBJ1-1; tentatively, D is TRBD1 (5 bases). TRBV23-1 is reported as an ORF; its role is uncertain. CDR3 length: 14 residues. The V gene lost 4 bases and the J gene lost 5 bases, with 14 bases spanning the gap. CDR3 protein: CASSRRGTGTEAFF. The DNA of the CDR3 is TGCGCCAGCAGTCGGAGGGGAACGGGGACTGAAGCTTTCTTT.

J is TRBJ1-2 and V is TRBV27, with D perhaps matching TRBD1 (6 bases). Trimming took off 5 bases at V and 7 bases at J, with 17 bases between the two ends. CDR1 MNHEY and CDR2 SMNVEV come from the germline V gene (reference sequence). This CDR3 contains 14 residues. For the CDR3, the DNA is TGTGCCAGCAGTCGAGCGTGGGGGCGAGGTGGCTACACCTTC. This gives the protein CASSRAWGRGGYTF.

The chain couples TRBV30 to TRBJ1-2; 9 nucleotides align to TRBD1. The V gene end was trimmed by 3 bases and the J gene end by 7 bases; junction bases not matched to a gene: 3. The CDR3 runs 12 residues. Looked up from germline, CDR1 is GTSNPN and CDR2 is SVGIG (reference sequence). CDR3 region: CAWSGTGFGYTF. The CDR3 DNA follows: TGTGCCTGGAGCGGGACAGGGTTTGGCTACACCTTC.

The chain has TRBV2 and TRBJ1-5; D ambiguous. Germline lookup yields CDR1 SNHLY and CDR2 FYNNEI. Trimming took 7 bases from V and 4 from J, leaving 11 bases between them. The CDR3 length is 13 residues. The CDR3 nucleotides are TGTGCCAGCAATTCGGGTGGGAATCAGCCCCAGCATTTT. It is translated as CASNSGGNQPQHF.

The chain is built from TRBV7-3 and TRBJ2-3, with 10 bases fitting TRBD2. This CDR3 has 14 amino acids. Germline CDR1 is SGHTA and CDR2 is FQGTGA. V lost 5 bases to trimming and J lost 4 bases; unmatched junction nucleotides: 3. CDR3 coding DNA: TGTGCCAGCAGCCCAGCGGGGGGGCCAGATACGCAGTATTTT. It encodes CASSPAGGPDTQYF.

The rearrangement uses TRBV4-3 and TRBJ2-5; TRBD2 might be the D (6 bases). This CDR3 comprises 14 residues. Trimming pared 0 bases from V and 6 bases from J, leaving 11 bases between. The germline CDR1 and CDR2 sequences are LGHNA and YSLEER. CDR3 protein: CASSQDPGVQTQYF. Written as DNA, the CDR3 is TGCGCCAGCAGCCAAGATCCGGGAGTTCAGACCCAGTACTTC.

This chain connects TRBV25-1 to TRBJ2-2; tentative D call: TRBD1 (6 bases). There are 15 residues in the CDR3. Germline CDR1 is MGHDK and CDR2 is SYGVNS. Trimming took off 6 bases at V and 4 bases at J, with 15 bases between the two ends. Here the CDR3 reads CASRDPGQSTGELFF. CDR3 sequence (DNA): TGTGCCAGCAGGGATCCGGGACAATCCACCGGGGAGCTGTTTTTT. Full variable domain (outside the CDR3, taken from reference TRBV25-1 and TRBJ2-2): EADIYQTPRYLVIGTGKKITLECSQTMGHDKMYWYQQDPGMELHLIHYSYGVNSTEKGDLSSESTVSRIRTEHFPLTLESARPSHTSQYLCASRDPGQSTGELFFGEGSRLTVL.

In this sample, this clone turned up a few times. The rearrangement uses TRBV10-3 and TRBJ2-7; 8 bases line up with TRBD2. This CDR3 comprises 13 residues. The germline V gene has CDR1 ENHRY and CDR2 SYGVKD. V dropped 8 bases and J dropped 0; count of bases not matched to a gene: 3. CDR3 amino acids: CAIGGGSSYEQYF. As DNA, the CDR3 is TGTGCCATCGGCGGGGGGAGCTCCTACGAGCAGTACTTC.

The V and J genes are TRBV7-9 and TRBJ2-3, with no clear D. Trimming left V 1 base short and J 6 bases short, with 5 bases between. CDR3 length: 12 amino acids. Germline V gene lookup returns CDR1 SEHNR and CDR2 FQNEAQ (reference sequence). The CDR3 nucleotides are TGTGCCAGCAGCTTAGAGACTGATACGCAGTATTTT. Amino acid sequence: CASSLETDTQYF.

This clone was picked up many times. The chain recombines TRBV2 with TRBJ1-2; the D gene is possibly TRBD1 (5 bases). Trimming shortened V by 2 bases and J by 5 bases, and 9 bases separated the two germline ends. The CDR3 is 13 residues long. Germline V CDR1 and CDR2: SNHLY, FYNNEI. The CDR3 spells CASSEQGFYGYTF. The DNA of the CDR3 is TGTGCCAGCAGTGAACAGGGCTTTTATGGCTACACCTTC. The full variable domain, completed using reference TRBV2 and TRBJ1-2, is EPEVTQTPSHQVTQMGQEVILRCVPISNHLYFYWYRQILGQKVEFLVSFYNNEISEKSEIFDDQFSVERPDGSNFTLKIRSTKLEDSAMYFCASSEQGFYGYTFGSGTRLTVV.

This clone was recorded many times. The chain combines TRBV11-1 with TRBJ1-4, with TRBD1 matching 9 bases. Germline V gene sequence: CDR1 SGHAT, CDR2 FQDESV (reference sequence). The CDR3 sequence is 14 residues long. The V segment lost 8 bases and the J segment 10 bases; nucleotides outside the gene matches: 11. In nucleotides, the CDR3 is TGTGCCAGCGGGTCCGGGACAGGGACGGGAAAACTGTTTTTT. This encodes CASGSGTGTGKLFF.

The V and J genes are TRBV27 and TRBJ2-3; weak D call: TRBD1 (6 bases). CDR3 length equals 15 residues. Germline V CDR1 and CDR2: MNHEY, SMNVEV (reference sequence). V was pared by 7 bases and J by 1 base, with 15 bases between. The CDR3 DNA follows: TGTGCCAGCAAACGAACAGGGTTCGGCACAGATACGCAGTATTTT. Its translation is CASKRTGFGTDTQYF.

This clone occurred once. This specimen includes other DNA sequences encoding the same CDR3. The CDR3 DNA follows: TGCAGCGTTGAGCAGGGGAATGGCTACACCTTC. It codes for CSVEQGNGYTF. V usage is TRBV29-1 and J usage is TRBJ1-2; perhaps TRBD1 as D (6 bases). The CDR3 length is 11 residues. Germline V gene lookup returns CDR1 SQVTM and CDR2 ANQGSEA. The V and J ends lost 3 bases and 6 bases respectively, with 8 bases between them.

V is TRBV5-6 and J is TRBJ1-5; D is unresolved. V lost 2 bases, J lost 4 bases, and 4 bases lay in between. Looked up from germline, CDR1 is SGHDT and CDR2 is YYEEEE. CDR3 length: 12 residues. The CDR3 region is CASSFSNQPQHF. The CDR3 DNA sequence: TGTGCCAGCAGCTTCAGTAATCAGCCCCAGCATTTT.

The chain has TRBV6-6 and TRBJ1-1, with 11 bases aligning to TRBD1. The CDR3 runs 14 residues. The germline V gene encodes CDR1 MNHNY and CDR2 SVGAGI (reference sequence). With 0 bases clipped from V and 11 bases from J, the junction kept 5 bases outside the gene matches. The CDR3 region has the DNA TGTGCCAGCAGTTACTCGGGACAGGGGGTTCCGGCTTTCTTT. This translates into CASSYSGQGVPAFF.

This clone showed up just a few times. The chain carries TRBV10-3 and TRBJ2-1; maybe TRBD1 (5 bases). The ends were cut back, 0 bases at V and 8 bases at J, with 14 bases in the middle. The CDR3 is 15 amino acids. Germline V gene lookup returns CDR1 ENHRY and CDR2 SYGVKD. Here the CDR3 DNA reads TGTGCCATCAGTGAGTCGAGATGGGGCCGCGATGAGCAGTTCTTC. Residues: CAISESRWGRDEQFF.

This clone has only a few counts. V and J are TRBV19 and TRBJ1-2; 7 bases map to TRBD1. Germline V gives CDR1 LNHDA, CDR2 SQIVND (reference sequence). The V gene end was trimmed by 5 bases and the J gene end by 14 bases; junction bases not matched to a gene: 11. This CDR3 is built from 12 residues. CDR3 region: CASSPPQGKLTF. CDR3 nucleotide sequence: TGTGCCAGTAGTCCGCCACAGGGGAAGCTGACCTTC.

The rearrangement links TRBV18 to TRBJ1-5; D is possibly TRBD1 (5 bases). The V end was cut by 3 bases, the J end by 7 bases, with 19 bases between. This CDR3 contains 16 residues. Germline-derived CDR1 and CDR2 are KGHSH and LQKENI. The CDR3 sequence: CASSPLPTVPGQPQHF. The CDR3 DNA follows: TGTGCCAGCTCACCGCTACCTACAGTGCCAGGGCAGCCCCAGCATTTT.

V gene TRBV7-6 combines with J gene TRBJ2-3; 12 bases agree with TRBD2. This CDR3 spans 17 amino acids. The V gene's germline CDR1 is SGHVS and CDR2 FNYEAQ. Trimming cost V 1 base and J 1 base; bases outside gene matches: 3. The CDR3 loop reads CASSLGGLAGGTDTQYF. In DNA form, the CDR3 reads TGTGCCAGCAGCTTAGGGGGACTAGCGGGTGGCACAGATACGCAGTATTTT. The full variable domain, completed using reference TRBV7-6 and TRBJ2-3, is GAGVSQSPRYKVTKRGQDVALRCDPISGHVSLYWYRQALGQGPEFLTYFNYEAQQDKSGLPNDRFSAERPEGSISTLTIQRTEQRDSAMYRCASSLGGLAGGTDTQYFGPGTRLTVL.

This rearrangement joins TRBV5-4 to TRBJ1-1; 12 bases match TRBD1. Germline assignment: CDR1 SGHNT and CDR2 YYREEE (reference sequence). The CDR3 spans 17 residues. The ends lost 5 bases at V and 5 bases at J; junction bases unmatched: 13. CDR3 in amino acids: CASSSDRDRGRGTEAFF. The DNA of the CDR3 is TGTGCCAGCAGTAGCGACCGGGACAGGGGGCGAGGAACTGAAGCTTTCTTT. The full variable domain, its missing parts supplied by reference TRBV5-4 and TRBJ1-1, is ETGVTQSPTHLIKTRGQQVTLRCSSQSGHNTVSWYQQALGQGPQFIFQYYREEENGRGNFPPRFSGLQFPNYSSELNVNALELDDSALYLCASSSDRDRGRGTEAFFGQGTRLTVV.

The chain recombines TRBV9 with TRBJ2-3, with D tentatively TRBD2 (6 bases). CDR3 size: 15 residues. V was cut by 2 bases and J by 0 bases, with 10 bases left in between. Germline V gene sequence: CDR1 SGDLS, CDR2 YYNGEE. The CDR3 nucleotides are TGTGCCAGCAGCGTCAGAAGCGGGAGCACAGATACGCAGTATTTT. Encoded protein: CASSVRSGSTDTQYF. Full variable domain (rest looked up from reference TRBV9 and TRBJ2-3): DSGVTQTPKHLITATGQRVTLRCSPRSGDLSVYWYQQSLDQGLQFLIQYYNGEERAKGNILERFSAQQFPDLHSELNLSSLELGDSALYFCASSVRSGSTDTQYFGPGTRLTVL.

This chain uses TRBV5-4 with TRBJ2-1; TRBD1 is a possible D gene (6 bases). V was clipped by 0 bases and J by 6 bases, with 16 bases between them. The length of the CDR3 is 16 residues. Germline CDR1 and CDR2: SGHNT and YYREEE (reference sequence). CDR3 in amino acids: CASSLGGHSPGNEQFF. CDR3 coding DNA: TGTGCCAGCAGCTTGGGGGGGCACTCTCCGGGCAATGAGCAGTTCTTC. The full variable domain, completed using reference TRBV5-4 and TRBJ2-1, is ETGVTQSPTHLIKTRGQQVTLRCSSQSGHNTVSWYQQALGQGPQFIFQYYREEENGRGNFPPRFSGLQFPNYSSELNVNALELDDSALYLCASSLGGHSPGNEQFFGPGTRLTVL.

This chain uses TRBV12-3 or TRBV12-4 with TRBJ1-1; D unresolved. The CDR3 covers 13 residues. V lost 7 bases and J lost 1, with 10 bases in between. DNA for the CDR3: TGTGCCAGCACCAAACATACGAACACTGAAGCTTTCTTT. Translating gives CASTKHTNTEAFF.

The chain links TRBV5-1 to TRBJ2-3; D might be TRBD1 (5 bases). V was pared by 4 bases and J by 7 bases, with 13 bases between. The CDR3 is 13 residues long. Germline V CDR1 and CDR2: SGHRS, YFSETQ. CDR3 amino acids: CASSGALSNTQYF. Written as DNA, the CDR3 is TGCGCCAGCAGCGGGGCCCTGTCGAATACGCAGTATTTT.

The chain uses TRBV11-2 and TRBJ2-5, with 9 bases identical to TRBD1. Germline assignment: CDR1 SGHAT and CDR2 FQNNGV. The CDR3 is made up of 18 amino acids. Unmatched junction bases numbered 11, after V lost 1 base and J lost 2 bases. CDR3 sequence (DNA): TGTGCCAGCAGCTTAGTCCGCCGGGACAGGGTTAGACAAGAGACCCAGTACTTC. Translating it yields CASSLVRRDRVRQETQYF.

The CDR3 nucleotides are TGTGCCAGCAGTGTACAGGGGGGATTCTCCTACAATGAGCAGTTCTTC. This encodes CASSVQGGFSYNEQFF. V is TRBV27 and J is TRBJ2-1, with 8 bases fitting TRBD1. V shed 5 bases, J shed 0 bases, and the junction held 6 bases outside the gene matches. Germline V gives CDR1 MNHEY, CDR2 SMNVEV (reference sequence). The CDR3 contains 16 residues.

The chain employs TRBV6-5 and TRBJ1-1; D is uncertain. This CDR3 comprises 13 residues. Germline lookup yields CDR1 MNHEY and CDR2 SVGAGI. V lost 7 bases and J lost 0, with 9 bases in between. The CDR3 sequence: CASTLGLNTEAFF. The CDR3, as DNA: TGTGCCAGCACTCTCGGGTTGAACACTGAAGCTTTCTTT.

This chain connects TRBV4-3 to TRBJ1-1; possible D gene TRBD1, 5 bases. The germline V gene has CDR1 LGHNA and CDR2 YSLEER. The CDR3 length is 14 residues. Trimming pared 0 bases from V and 7 bases from J, leaving 12 bases between. CDR3 sequence: CASSQDGAGREAFF. DNA of the CDR3: TGCGCCAGCAGCCAAGATGGGGCAGGACGTGAAGCTTTCTTT.

V and J are TRBV6-5 and TRBJ1-1; 10 nucleotides line up with TRBD1. CDR3 size: 15 residues. The germline V gene has CDR1 MNHEY and CDR2 SVGAGI. The ends lost 5 bases at V and 7 bases at J; junction bases unmatched: 10. The CDR3 nucleotides read TGTGCCAGCAGTCACGGACAGGGGGTCGTGTTTGAAGCTTTCTTT. It is translated as CASSHGQGVVFEAFF.